This T cell receptor beta chain appears in the sequencing data of a study of regulatory T cells in long-lasting Graves disease. This clonotype has just a few counts. Library construction for TCR beta used iRepertoire HTBI primers and Arm-PCR of CDR3 regions. TCRdb reprocessed the multiplex PCR reads via MiXCR and lists one record per CDR3 protein. This sample has some 500,000 distinct CDR3 sequences; about 16% occur once, and the top ten carry around 25%. The time point was: newly diagnosed GD, antithyroid drugs for less than 3 months. RNA isolated from PBMCs was used to make the TCR library. Germline V CDR1 and CDR2: SGHRS, YFSETQ. V was clipped by 5 bases and J by 8 bases; unmatched bases: 8. CDR3 length equals 14 residues. Another study also made use of these data, one on T cells in Graves' hyperthyroidism and ophthalmopathy.

Specimen: peripheral blood mononuclear cells (PBMCs), collected at new diagnosis, from a patient treated with antithyroid drugs. This TCR was sampled from a woman aged 35 to 59 with Graves disease. The V call is TRBV5-1, the J call TRBJ1-4; 8 bases match TRBD1. The CDR3 DNA is TGCGCCAGCAGTTCCGGGACAGGAGAGGAAAAACTGTTTTTT. It is translated as CASSSGTGEEKLFF.